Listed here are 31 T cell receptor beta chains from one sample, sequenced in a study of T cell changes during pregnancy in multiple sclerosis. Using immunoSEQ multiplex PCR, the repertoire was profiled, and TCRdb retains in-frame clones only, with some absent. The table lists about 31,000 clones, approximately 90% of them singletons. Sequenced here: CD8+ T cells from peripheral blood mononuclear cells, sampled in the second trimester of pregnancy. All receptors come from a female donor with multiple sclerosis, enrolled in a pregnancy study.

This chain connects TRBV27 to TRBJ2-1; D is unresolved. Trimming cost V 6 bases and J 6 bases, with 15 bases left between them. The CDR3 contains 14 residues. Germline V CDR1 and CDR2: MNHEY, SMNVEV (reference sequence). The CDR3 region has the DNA TGTGCCAGCAGCTCCGATGTAGCTCCCAATGAGCAGTTCTTC. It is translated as CASSSDVAPNEQFF.

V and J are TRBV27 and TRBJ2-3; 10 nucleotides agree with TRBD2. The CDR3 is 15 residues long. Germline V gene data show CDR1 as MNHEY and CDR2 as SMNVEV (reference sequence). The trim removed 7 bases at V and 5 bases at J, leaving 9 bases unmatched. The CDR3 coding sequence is TGTGCCAGCAATTCGGTAGCGGGAGGCGTAGATACGCAGTATTTT. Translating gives CASNSVAGGVDTQYF.

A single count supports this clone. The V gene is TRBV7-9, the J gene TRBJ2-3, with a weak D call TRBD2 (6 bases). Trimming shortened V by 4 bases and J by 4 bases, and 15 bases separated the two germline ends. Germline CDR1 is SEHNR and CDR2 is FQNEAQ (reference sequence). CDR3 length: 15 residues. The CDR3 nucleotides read TGTGCCAGCAGCTACAGACTAGGGACCTCAGATACGCAGTATTTT. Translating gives CASSYRLGTSDTQYF.

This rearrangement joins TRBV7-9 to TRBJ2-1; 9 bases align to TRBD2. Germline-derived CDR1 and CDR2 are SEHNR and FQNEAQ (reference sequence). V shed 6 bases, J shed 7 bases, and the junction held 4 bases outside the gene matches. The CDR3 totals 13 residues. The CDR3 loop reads CASSLAGRNEQFF. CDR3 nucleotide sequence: TGTGCCAGCAGTCTAGCGGGAAGAAATGAGCAGTTCTTC.

The DNA of the CDR3 is TGTGCCAGCAGCTTAGGCAGTGAAATGAACACTGAAGCTTTCTTT. This translates into CASSLGSEMNTEAFF. The chain uses TRBV11-2 and TRBJ1-1; D ambiguous. V was cut by 1 base and J by 0 bases, with 9 bases left in between. Germline CDR1 is SGHAT and CDR2 is FQNNGV. CDR3 length equals 15 residues. The full variable domain, rest sourced from reference TRBV11-2 and TRBJ1-1, is EAGVAQSPRYKIIEKRQSVAFWCNPISGHATLYWYQQILGQGPKLLIQFQNNGVVDDSQLPKDRFSAERLKGVDSTLKIQPAKLEDSAVYLCASSLGSEMNTEAFFGQGTRLTVV.

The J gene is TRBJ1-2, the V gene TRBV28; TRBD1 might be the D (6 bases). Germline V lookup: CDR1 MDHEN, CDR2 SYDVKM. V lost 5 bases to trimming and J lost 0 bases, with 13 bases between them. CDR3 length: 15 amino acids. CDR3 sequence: CASSLRTVTNYGYTF. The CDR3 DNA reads TGTGCCAGCAGTCTCCGGACAGTCACTAACTATGGCTACACCTTC.

The DNA of the CDR3 is TGTGCCAGCAGCTACCATAGCGGGAGTAGCTACAATGAGCAGTTCTTC. Translation: CASSYHSGSSYNEQFF. This rearrangement joins TRBV7-8 to TRBJ2-1; 9 positions match TRBD2. Per germline, CDR1 SGHVS and CDR2 FQNEAQ. After removal of 4 bases from V and 3 bases from J, the junction contained 7 bases not matched to a gene. The CDR3 is made up of 16 amino acids. The full variable domain, with the rest looked up from reference TRBV7-8 and TRBJ2-1, is GAGVSQSPRYKVAKRGQDVALRCDPISGHVSLFWYQQALGQGPEFLTYFQNEAQLDKSGLPSDRFFAERPEGSVSTLKIQRTQQEDSAVYLCASSYHSGSSYNEQFFGPGTRLTVL.

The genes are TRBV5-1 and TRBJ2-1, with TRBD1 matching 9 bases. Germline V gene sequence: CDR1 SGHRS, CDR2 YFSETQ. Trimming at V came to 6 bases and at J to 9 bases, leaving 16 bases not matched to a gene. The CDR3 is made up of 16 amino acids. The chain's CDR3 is CASTTYEHRGLGEQFF. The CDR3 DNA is TGCGCCAGCACCACCTACGAACACAGGGGGCTCGGTGAGCAGTTCTTC.

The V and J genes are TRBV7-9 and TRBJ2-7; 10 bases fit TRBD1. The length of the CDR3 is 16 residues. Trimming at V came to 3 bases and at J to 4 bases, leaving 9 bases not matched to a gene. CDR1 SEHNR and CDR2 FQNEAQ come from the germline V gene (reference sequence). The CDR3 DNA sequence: TGTGCCAGCAGCTTCACGACAGGGGGCTCGTCTTACGAGCAGTACTTC. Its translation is CASSFTTGGSSYEQYF.

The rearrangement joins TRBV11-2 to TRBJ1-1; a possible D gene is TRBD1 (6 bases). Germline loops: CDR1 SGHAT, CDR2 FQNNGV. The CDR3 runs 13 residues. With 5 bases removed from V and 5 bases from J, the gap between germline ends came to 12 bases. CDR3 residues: CASSGFRGTEAFF. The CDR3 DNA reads TGTGCCAGCAGCGGATTCAGGGGAACTGAAGCTTTCTTT.

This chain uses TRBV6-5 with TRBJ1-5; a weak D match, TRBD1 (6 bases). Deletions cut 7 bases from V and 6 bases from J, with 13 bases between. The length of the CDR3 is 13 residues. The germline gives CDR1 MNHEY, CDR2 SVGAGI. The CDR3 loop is CASKQGSGQPQHF. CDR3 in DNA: TGTGCCAGCAAGCAGGGGTCAGGTCAGCCCCAGCATTTT.

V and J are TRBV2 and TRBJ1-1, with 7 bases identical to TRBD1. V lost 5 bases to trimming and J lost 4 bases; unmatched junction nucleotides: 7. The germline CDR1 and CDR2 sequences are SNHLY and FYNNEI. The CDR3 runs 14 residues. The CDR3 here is CASSKNRGSTEAFF. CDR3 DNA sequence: TGTGCCAGCAGTAAAAACAGGGGAAGCACTGAAGCTTTCTTT.

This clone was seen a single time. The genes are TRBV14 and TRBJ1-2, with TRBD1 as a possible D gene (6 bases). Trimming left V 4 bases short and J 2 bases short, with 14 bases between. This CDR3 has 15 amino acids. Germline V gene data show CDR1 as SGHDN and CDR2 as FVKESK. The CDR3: CASSLSWGPNYGYTF. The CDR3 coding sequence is TGTGCCAGCAGCCTGTCATGGGGGCCCAACTATGGCTACACCTTC.

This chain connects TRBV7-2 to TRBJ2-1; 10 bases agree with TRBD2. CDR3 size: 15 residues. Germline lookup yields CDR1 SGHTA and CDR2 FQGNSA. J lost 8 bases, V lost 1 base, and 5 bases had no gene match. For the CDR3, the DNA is TGTGCCAGCAGCTTAGTAAGCGGGAGGGTCGATGAGCAGTTCTTC. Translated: CASSLVSGRVDEQFF.

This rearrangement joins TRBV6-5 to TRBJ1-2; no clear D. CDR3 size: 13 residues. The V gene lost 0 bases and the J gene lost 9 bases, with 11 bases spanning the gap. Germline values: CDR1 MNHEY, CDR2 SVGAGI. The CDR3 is CASSYSAGRRYTF. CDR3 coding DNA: TGTGCCAGCAGTTACTCCGCAGGTCGACGCTACACCTTC.

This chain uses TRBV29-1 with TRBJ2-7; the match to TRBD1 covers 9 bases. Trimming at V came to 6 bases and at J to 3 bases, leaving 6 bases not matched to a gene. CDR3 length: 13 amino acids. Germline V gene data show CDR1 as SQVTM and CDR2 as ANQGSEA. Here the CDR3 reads CSVVGTGNYEQYF. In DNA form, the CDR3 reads TGCAGCGTCGTCGGGACAGGGAACTACGAGCAGTACTTC.

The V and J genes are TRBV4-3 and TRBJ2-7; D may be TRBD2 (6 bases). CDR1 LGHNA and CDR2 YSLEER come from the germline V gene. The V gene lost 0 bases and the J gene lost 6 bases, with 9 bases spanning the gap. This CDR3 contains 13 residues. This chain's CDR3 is CASSQDSGREQYF. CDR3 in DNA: TGCGCCAGCAGCCAAGATAGCGGTCGCGAGCAGTACTTC.

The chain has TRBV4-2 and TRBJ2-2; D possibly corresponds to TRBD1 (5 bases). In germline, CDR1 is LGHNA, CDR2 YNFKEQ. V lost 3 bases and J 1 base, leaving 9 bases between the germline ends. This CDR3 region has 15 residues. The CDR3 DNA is TGTGCCAGCAGCCAGCCTACAGGGAACACCGGGGAGCTGTTTTTT. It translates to CASSQPTGNTGELFF.

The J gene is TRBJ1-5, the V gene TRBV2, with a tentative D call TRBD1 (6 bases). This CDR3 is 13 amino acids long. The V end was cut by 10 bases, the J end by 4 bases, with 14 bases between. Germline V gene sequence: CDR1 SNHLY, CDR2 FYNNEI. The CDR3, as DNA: TGTGCCACTTTGGACAGTCCTAATCAGCCCCAGCATTTT. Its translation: CATLDSPNQPQHF.

The CDR3 DNA is TGTGCCAGCAGTGAATTGGACACAACTAACTATGGCTACACCTTC. Protein product: CASSELDTTNYGYTF. J is TRBJ1-2 and V is TRBV2; perhaps TRBD1 as D (5 bases). The CDR3 has 15 amino acids. Germline loops: CDR1 SNHLY, CDR2 FYNNEI. V was shortened by 2 bases and J by 0 bases, with 10 bases between the two germline ends.

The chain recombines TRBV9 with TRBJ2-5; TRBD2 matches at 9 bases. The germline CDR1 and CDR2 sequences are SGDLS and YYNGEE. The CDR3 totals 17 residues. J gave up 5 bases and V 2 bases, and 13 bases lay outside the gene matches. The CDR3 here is CASSVEGQTSGGETQYF. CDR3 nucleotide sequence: TGTGCCAGCAGCGTCGAGGGTCAGACTAGCGGTGGGGAGACCCAGTACTTC. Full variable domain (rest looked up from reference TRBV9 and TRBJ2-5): DSGVTQTPKHLITATGQRVTLRCSPRSGDLSVYWYQQSLDQGLQFLIQYYNGEERAKGNILERFSAQQFPDLHSELNLSSLELGDSALYFCASSVEGQTSGGETQYFGPGTRLLVL.

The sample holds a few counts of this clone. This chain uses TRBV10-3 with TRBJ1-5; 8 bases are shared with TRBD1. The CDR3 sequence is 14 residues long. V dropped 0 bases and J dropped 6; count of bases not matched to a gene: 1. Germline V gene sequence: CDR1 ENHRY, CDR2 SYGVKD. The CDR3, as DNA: TGTGCCATCAGTGAGTCGGACAGGGCTCAGCCCCAGCATTTT. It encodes CAISESDRAQPQHF.

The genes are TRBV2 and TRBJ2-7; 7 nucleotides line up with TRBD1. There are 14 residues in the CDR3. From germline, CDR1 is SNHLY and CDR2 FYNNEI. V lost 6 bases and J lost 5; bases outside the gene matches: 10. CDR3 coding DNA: TGTGCCAGCAGAGGACAGGAACCTCCCCACGAGCAGTACTTC. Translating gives CASRGQEPPHEQYF.

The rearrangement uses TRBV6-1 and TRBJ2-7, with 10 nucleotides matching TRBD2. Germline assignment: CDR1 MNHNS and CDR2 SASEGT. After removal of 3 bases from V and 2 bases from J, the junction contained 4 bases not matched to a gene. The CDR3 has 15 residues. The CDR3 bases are TGTGCCAGCAGTGAGGAAGCGGGAGGGCCCTACGAGCAGTACTTC. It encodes CASSEEAGGPYEQYF.

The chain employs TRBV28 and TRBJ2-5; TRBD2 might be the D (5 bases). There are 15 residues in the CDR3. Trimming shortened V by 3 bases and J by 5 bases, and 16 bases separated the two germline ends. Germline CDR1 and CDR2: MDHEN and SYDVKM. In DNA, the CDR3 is TGTGCCAGCAGTTTTGGCCCCCCCCGGGGTGAGACCCAGTACTTC. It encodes CASSFGPPRGETQYF. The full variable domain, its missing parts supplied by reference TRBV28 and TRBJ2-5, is DVKVTQSSRYLVKRTGEKVFLECVQDMDHENMFWYRQDPGLGLRLIYFSYDVKMKEKGDIPEGYSVSREKKERFSLILESASTNQTSMYLCASSFGPPRGETQYFGPGTRLLVL.

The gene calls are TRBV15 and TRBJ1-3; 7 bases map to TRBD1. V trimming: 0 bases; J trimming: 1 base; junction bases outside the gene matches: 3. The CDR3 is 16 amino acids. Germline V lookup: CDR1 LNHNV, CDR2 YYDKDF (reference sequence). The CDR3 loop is CATSREQGRSGNTIYF. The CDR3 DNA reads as TGTGCCACCAGCAGAGAACAGGGGAGGTCTGGAAACACCATATATTTT.

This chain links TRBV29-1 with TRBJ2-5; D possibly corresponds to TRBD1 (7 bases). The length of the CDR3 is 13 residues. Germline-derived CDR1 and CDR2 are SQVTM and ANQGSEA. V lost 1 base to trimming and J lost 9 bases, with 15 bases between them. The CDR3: CSVEVSGGMAQYF. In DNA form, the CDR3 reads TGCAGCGTTGAAGTTTCAGGGGGGATGGCCCAGTACTTC. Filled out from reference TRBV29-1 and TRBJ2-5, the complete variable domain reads SAVISQKPSRDICQRGTSLTIQCQVDSQVTMMFWYRQQPGQSLTLIATANQGSEATYESGFVIDKFPISRPNLTFSTLTVSNMSPEDSSIYLCSVEVSGGMAQYFGPGTRLLVL.

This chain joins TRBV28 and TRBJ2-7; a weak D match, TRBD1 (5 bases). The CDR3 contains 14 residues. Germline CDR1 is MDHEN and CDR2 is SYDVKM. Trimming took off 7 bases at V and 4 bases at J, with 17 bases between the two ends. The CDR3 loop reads CASNTQVPWYEQYF. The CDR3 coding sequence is TGTGCCAGCAACACACAGGTGCCCTGGTACGAGCAGTACTTC. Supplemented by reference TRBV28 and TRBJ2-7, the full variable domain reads DVKVTQSSRYLVKRTGEKVFLECVQDMDHENMFWYRQDPGLGLRLIYFSYDVKMKEKGDIPEGYSVSREKKERFSLILESASTNQTSMYLCASNTQVPWYEQYFGPGTRLTVT.

CDR3 residues: CASSYRGTGELFF. Here the CDR3 DNA reads TGTGCCAGCAGTTATCGGGGGACCGGGGAGCTGTTTTTT. The rearrangement joins TRBV6-5 to TRBJ2-2, with D possibly TRBD2 on 6 matching bases. This CDR3 region has 13 residues. CDR1 is MNHEY and CDR2 is SVGAGI in the germline V gene. Trimming removed 3 bases at V and 5 bases at J, with 7 bases between.

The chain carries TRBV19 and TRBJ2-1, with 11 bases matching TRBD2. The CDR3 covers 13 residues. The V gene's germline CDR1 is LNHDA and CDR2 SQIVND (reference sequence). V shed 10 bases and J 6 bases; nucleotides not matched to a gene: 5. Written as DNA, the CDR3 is TGTGCCACGACTAGCGGGACGGGCAATGAGCAGTTCTTC. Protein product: CATTSGTGNEQFF.

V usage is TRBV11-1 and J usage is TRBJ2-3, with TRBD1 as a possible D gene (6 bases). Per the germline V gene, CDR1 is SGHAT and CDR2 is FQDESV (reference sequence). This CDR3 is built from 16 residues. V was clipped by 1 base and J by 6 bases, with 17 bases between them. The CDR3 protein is CASSLVRTDPPDTQYF. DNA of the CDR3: TGTGCCAGCAGCTTAGTCCGGACAGACCCTCCGGATACGCAGTATTTT. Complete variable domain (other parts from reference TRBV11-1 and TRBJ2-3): EAEVAQSPRYKITEKSQAVAFWCDPISGHATLYWYRQILGQGPELLVQFQDESVVDDSQLPKDRFSAERLKGVDSTLKIQPAELGDSAMYLCASSLVRTDPPDTQYFGPGTRLTVL.